The 32 T cell receptor beta chains reported below all come from one sample, sequenced in a study of blood T cell repertoires in COVID-19. Libraries were prepared by immunoSEQ multiplex PCR; TCRdb keeps only in-frame clonotypes and omits some of them. The table shows tens of thousands of clones, with approximately 90% occurring only once. The specimen sequenced was peripheral blood. Every receptor here comes from a woman over 75 with acute or convalescent COVID-19.

The DNA of the CDR3 is TGTGCCAGCAGCCAACGGGGGGAAAAACTGTTTTTT. Translated: CASSQRGEKLFF. The rearrangement uses TRBV3-1 (or the pseudogene TRBV3-2) and TRBJ1-4; possibly TRBD1 for D (5 bases). CDR3 length equals 12 residues. Germline CDR1 reads LGHDT; CDR2 reads YNNKEL (reference sequence). Trimming cost V 2 bases and J 8 bases, with 6 bases left between them.

The V gene is TRBV30, the J gene TRBJ1-1; D is uncertain. The germline V gene encodes CDR1 GTSNPN and CDR2 SVGIG (reference sequence). V shed 3 bases and J shed 4 bases, with 12 bases lying between them. CDR3 length: 13 amino acids. The CDR3 DNA sequence: TGTGCCTGGAGGCGGGGAAGCGCCACTGAAGCTTTCTTT. Translating gives CAWRRGSATEAFF. Based on the CDR3 plus reference TRBV30 and TRBJ1-1, the full variable domain is SQTIHQWPATLVQPVGSPLSLECTVEGTSNPNLYWYRQAAGRGLQLLFYSVGIGQISSEVPQNLSASRPQDRQFILSSKKLLLSDSGFYLCAWRRGSATEAFFGQGTRLTVV.

This clone was detected only a few times. The chain employs TRBV28 and TRBJ1-2; D might be TRBD1 (6 bases). CDR3 length equals 14 residues. V shed 3 bases and J shed 4 bases, with 12 bases lying between them. CDR1 and CDR2 (germline): MDHEN, SYDVKM. This CDR3 reads CASSLAGAGYGYTF. The CDR3 DNA sequence: TGTGCCAGCAGTTTGGCAGGGGCGGGCTATGGCTACACCTTC.

The chain joins TRBV2 to TRBJ2-7, with a weak D call TRBD1 (5 bases). V lost 5 bases, J lost 7 bases, and 12 bases lay in between. This CDR3 is built from 12 residues. The germline V gene has CDR1 SNHLY and CDR2 FYNNEI. Here the CDR3 reads CASSSQGWEQYF. The CDR3, as DNA: TGTGCCAGCAGTTCTCAGGGCTGGGAGCAGTACTTC.

This clone showed up just a few times. The CDR3: CASSESTVTGELFF. The CDR3 nucleotides read TGCGCCAGCAGTGAGTCTACGGTCACCGGGGAGCTGTTTTTT. The chain recombines TRBV10-2 with TRBJ2-2, with D unclear. CDR3 size: 14 residues. The V gene's germline CDR1 is WSHSY and CDR2 SAAADI. V was cut by 0 bases and J by 4 bases, with 6 bases left in between.

The chain employs TRBV19 and TRBJ2-2; 8 nucleotides match TRBD2. The CDR3 is 14 amino acids. Germline lookup yields CDR1 LNHDA and CDR2 SQIVND (reference sequence). V dropped 4 bases and J dropped 5; count of bases not matched to a gene: 3. The CDR3 region has the DNA TGTGCCAGTAGTACCTTAGCGGGGACCGGGGAGCTGTTTTTT. Protein sequence: CASSTLAGTGELFF.

The chain couples TRBV5-1 to TRBJ2-1; 10 bases are shared with TRBD2. Germline CDR1 and CDR2: SGHRS and YFSETQ. CDR3 length equals 15 residues. Trimming cost V 2 bases and J 9 bases; bases outside gene matches: 8. CDR3 in amino acids: CASSFPAGGPSEQFF. DNA for the CDR3: TGCGCCAGCAGCTTCCCAGCGGGGGGGCCTAGTGAGCAGTTCTTC. Filled out from reference TRBV5-1 and TRBJ2-1, the complete variable domain reads KAGVTQTPRYLIKTRGQQVTLSCSPISGHRSVSWYQQTPGQGLQFLFEYFSETQRNKGNFPGRFSGRQFSNSRSEMNVSTLELGDSALYLCASSFPAGGPSEQFFGPGTRLTVL.

The chain has TRBV4-1 and TRBJ2-5, with D possibly TRBD1 on 6 matching bases. Germline loops: CDR1 MGHRA, CDR2 YSYEKL. This CDR3 is built from 16 residues. The V end was cut by 4 bases, the J end by 2 bases, with 17 bases between. CDR3 loop: CASSPRRGMSQETQYF. The CDR3 DNA sequence: TGCGCCAGCAGCCCGCGTAGGGGGATGTCGCAAGAGACCCAGTACTTC.

The J gene is TRBJ2-5, the V gene TRBV5-6, with unresolved D. V was clipped by 4 bases and J by 5 bases, with 9 bases between them. The CDR3 is made up of 12 amino acids. Germline CDR1 and CDR2: SGHDT and YYEEEE. DNA for the CDR3: TGTGCCAGCAGCCTAAGCCCGGAGACCCAGTACTTC. Protein sequence: CASSLSPETQYF.

This chain links TRBV10-3 with TRBJ1-6; D uncertain. In germline, CDR1 is ENHRY, CDR2 SYGVKD. V was clipped by 6 bases and J by 7 bases, with 16 bases between them. The CDR3 has 15 residues. CDR3 sequence reads: CAISRVSDGNSPLHF. CDR3 bases: TGTGCCATCAGCAGAGTCAGCGACGGAAATTCACCCCTCCACTTT.

The chain is built from TRBV5-1 and TRBJ1-1; no clear D. This CDR3 spans 14 amino acids. Germline CDR1 reads SGHRS; CDR2 reads YFSETQ. V was trimmed by 0 bases and J by 1 base, leaving 7 bases between them. In DNA, the CDR3 is TGCGCCAGCAGCTTGGCGGTATCGAACACTGAAGCTTTCTTT. It yields the protein CASSLAVSNTEAFF.

Here the CDR3 reads CACQTDRGPSYEQYF. The CDR3 DNA sequence: TGTGCCTGTCAAACTGACAGGGGGCCATCCTACGAGCAGTACTTC. The V gene is TRBV30, the J gene TRBJ2-7; 10 positions match TRBD1. V lost 6 bases to trimming and J lost 1 base; unmatched junction nucleotides: 9. The germline V gene encodes CDR1 GTSNPN and CDR2 SVGIG (reference sequence). This CDR3 comprises 15 residues. Using reference TRBV30 and TRBJ2-7 for the parts outside the CDR3, the full variable domain is SQTIHQWPATLVQPVGSPLSLECTVEGTSNPNLYWYRQAAGRGLQLLFYSVGIGQISSEVPQNLSASRPQDRQFILSSKKLLLSDSGFYLCACQTDRGPSYEQYFGPGTRLTVT.

The V gene is TRBV19, the J gene TRBJ2-5; possibly TRBD2 for D (6 bases). CDR1 LNHDA and CDR2 SQIVND come from the germline V gene (reference sequence). The CDR3 covers 15 residues. V lost 2 bases and J lost 5, with 15 bases in between. The CDR3 region has the DNA TGTGCCAGTAGTATAAGTAAACCGGGGAGGGAGACCCAGTACTTC. Translation: CASSISKPGRETQYF.

The chain has TRBV3-1 (or the pseudogene TRBV3-2) and TRBJ2-7, with D uncertain. Germline CDR1 is LGHDT and CDR2 is YNNKEL (reference sequence). The V gene lost 1 base and the J gene lost 3 bases, with 10 bases spanning the gap. CDR3 size: 14 residues. CDR3 protein: CASSQGATHYEQYF. The CDR3, as DNA: TGTGCCAGCAGCCAAGGTGCGACACACTACGAGCAGTACTTC.

The rearrangement links TRBV7-8 to TRBJ1-1; TRBD1 might be the D (5 bases). This CDR3 has 15 amino acids. Germline CDR1 reads SGHVS; CDR2 reads FQNEAQ. V was cut by 2 bases and J by 6 bases, with 16 bases left in between. In DNA form, the CDR3 reads TGTGCCAGCAGCTTAAGCCGCTCCGGGGGGTCTGAAGCTTTCTTT. This encodes CASSLSRSGGSEAFF.

In DNA, the CDR3 is TGTGCCAGCAGCTCTGACAGTGAGGAGGGCAATGAGCAGTTCTTC. Amino acid sequence: CASSSDSEEGNEQFF. The rearrangement joins TRBV5-5 to TRBJ2-1; tentative D call: TRBD2 (6 bases). The ends were cut back, 3 bases at V and 6 bases at J, with 16 bases in the middle. Germline V lookup: CDR1 SGHKS, CDR2 YYEKEE (reference sequence). The CDR3 sequence is 15 residues long.

This rearrangement joins TRBV10-2 to TRBJ2-5, with 10 bases matching TRBD2. V dropped 4 bases and J dropped 5; count of bases not matched to a gene: 10. Germline V gives CDR1 WSHSY, CDR2 SAAADI. The CDR3 is 16 residues long. CDR3 amino acids: CASSASGGASPETQYF. The CDR3 coding sequence is TGCGCCAGCAGTGCCAGCGGGGGGGCCAGCCCGGAGACCCAGTACTTC.

The V call is TRBV19, the J call TRBJ2-5, with TRBD2 matching 13 bases. Per the germline V gene, CDR1 is LNHDA and CDR2 is SQIVND (reference sequence). This CDR3 is 16 amino acids long. Germline trimming cut 6 bases from V and 5 bases from J; bases unmatched to any gene: 9. For the CDR3, the DNA is TGTGCCAGTAGCCCGGGACTAGCGGGGAATCGGGAGACCCAGTACTTC. It specifies CASSPGLAGNRETQYF.

This clone was observed a single time. This sequence joins TRBV20-1 and TRBJ2-3; the match to TRBD2 covers 8 bases. The CDR3 extends over 10 amino acids. The germline CDR1 and CDR2 sequences are DFQATT and SNEGSKA (reference sequence). The CDR3 bases are TGCCGGGGGGGGGAAGATACGCAGTATTTT. This translates into CRGGEDTQYF.

V is TRBV5-1 and J is TRBJ1-1; 9 positions agree with TRBD1. This CDR3 has 15 residues. The V gene end was trimmed by 4 bases and the J gene end by 2 bases; junction bases not matched to a gene: 6. Germline assignment: CDR1 SGHRS and CDR2 YFSETQ. The CDR3 loop reads CASSPGTGRNTEAFF. The DNA for the CDR3 is TGCGCCAGCAGCCCCGGGACAGGGAGAAACACTGAAGCTTTCTTT.

The chain is built from TRBV28 and TRBJ1-5, with 8 nucleotides matching TRBD1. The J segment lost 5 bases and the V segment lost 6 bases, leaving 6 bases of the junction unmatched. CDR3 length equals 14 residues. Germline V gives CDR1 MDHEN, CDR2 SYDVKM. CDR3 protein: CASRARTGHQPQHF. The CDR3 DNA sequence: TGTGCCAGCAGGGCCCGGACAGGGCATCAGCCCCAGCATTTT.

The rearrangement links TRBV12-3 or TRBV12-4 to TRBJ1-1, with no clear D. This CDR3 is 13 amino acids long. The V end lost 3 bases, the J end lost 1 base, and 6 bases lay between the germline ends. The CDR3 is CASSFNRNTEAFF. For the CDR3, the DNA is TGTGCCAGCAGTTTTAACAGGAACACTGAAGCTTTCTTT.

The rearrangement joins TRBV5-1 to TRBJ2-5; possibly TRBD1 for D (6 bases). CDR1 SGHRS and CDR2 YFSETQ come from the germline V gene. CDR3 size: 14 residues. With 1 base removed from V and 4 bases from J, the gap between germline ends came to 11 bases. This CDR3 reads CASSLTGPVETQYF. The DNA of the CDR3 is TGCGCCAGCAGCTTGACAGGGCCGGTAGAGACCCAGTACTTC.

This chain connects TRBV19 to TRBJ2-6; 7 bases are a match to TRBD1. The CDR3 runs to 17 residues. J was trimmed by 0 bases and V by 9 bases; bases with no gene match: 11. Germline lookup yields CDR1 LNHDA and CDR2 SQIVND (reference sequence). The CDR3 bases are TGTGCCAGCCGCCGGGGACAGATCCTCTCTGGGGCCAACGTCCTGACTTTC. Translation: CASRRGQILSGANVLTF. Together with reference TRBV19 and TRBJ2-6, the CDR3 gives the full variable domain: DGGITQSPKYLFRKEGQNVTLSCEQNLNHDAMYWYRQDPGQGLRLIYYSQIVNDFQKGDIAEGYSVSREKKESFPLTVTSAQKNPTAFYLCASRRGQILSGANVLTFGAGSRLTVL.

The chain couples TRBV19 to TRBJ1-4, with D possibly being TRBD1 (5 bases). Germline CDR1 is LNHDA and CDR2 is SQIVND (reference sequence). V lost 6 bases and J lost 2, with 13 bases in between. This CDR3 comprises 15 residues. The CDR3 DNA is TGTGCCAGTAGGGGCGGGGACTTGACTAATGAAAAACTGTTTTTT. It translates to CASRGGDLTNEKLFF.

This clone showed up just once. The chain is built from TRBV30 and TRBJ1-6; no clear D. This CDR3 has 13 residues. The V and J ends lost 8 bases and 8 bases respectively, with 16 bases between them. Per the germline V gene, CDR1 is GTSNPN and CDR2 is SVGIG (reference sequence). CDR3 sequence: CALQLGADSPLHF. CDR3 DNA: TGTGCCCTCCAACTAGGAGCCGATTCACCCCTCCACTTT.

The V gene is TRBV28, the J gene TRBJ1-5; no definite D call. This CDR3 spans 13 amino acids. Germline CDR1 MDHEN, CDR2 SYDVKM. V gave up 3 bases and J gave up 6 bases, with 9 bases separating them. The CDR3 sequence: CASSFSAVQPQHF. In nucleotides, the CDR3 is TGTGCCAGCAGTTTCTCGGCGGTTCAGCCCCAGCATTTT.

The chain links TRBV28 to TRBJ1-3; tentative D call: TRBD1 (5 bases). The V end was cut by 6 bases, the J end by 2 bases, with 11 bases between. Germline V gene sequence: CDR1 MDHEN, CDR2 SYDVKM. CDR3 length: 14 residues. The CDR3 here is CASRQGSAGNTIYF. In nucleotides, the CDR3 is TGTGCCAGCAGGCAGGGTTCTGCTGGAAACACCATATATTTT.

The chain recombines TRBV7-6 with TRBJ2-1; 7 bases align to TRBD2. Germline V CDR1 and CDR2: SGHVS, FNYEAQ. V was clipped by 1 base and J by 0 bases; unmatched bases: 3. This CDR3 has 16 residues. The CDR3 DNA follows: TGTGCCAGCAGCTTAGGTCCGGGGGGCTCCTACAATGAGCAGTTCTTC. It codes for CASSLGPGGSYNEQFF. Variable domain in full (rest from reference TRBV7-6 and TRBJ2-1): GAGVSQSPRYKVTKRGQDVALRCDPISGHVSLYWYRQALGQGPEFLTYFNYEAQQDKSGLPNDRFSAERPEGSISTLTIQRTEQRDSAMYRCASSLGPGGSYNEQFFGPGTRLTVL.

The rearrangement links TRBV19 to TRBJ1-5; 9 nucleotides align to TRBD1. Trimming at V came to 7 bases and at J to 0 bases, leaving 4 bases not matched to a gene. The CDR3 contains 15 residues. Germline V gene data show CDR1 as LNHDA and CDR2 as SQIVND (reference sequence). The CDR3 region is CASTQTGGSNQPQHF. The CDR3 bases are TGTGCCAGTACCCAGACAGGGGGTAGCAATCAGCCCCAGCATTTT.

This CDR3 is CASSTGRTSEADTQYF. As DNA, the CDR3 is TGCGCCAGCAGCACCGGACGGACTTCGGAGGCAGATACGCAGTATTTT. The chain joins TRBV5-1 to TRBJ2-3, with a possible D match to TRBD2 (5 bases). Germline lookup yields CDR1 SGHRS and CDR2 YFSETQ. V lost 4 bases and J lost 4, with 19 bases in between. This CDR3 region has 16 residues.

The chain recombines TRBV2 with TRBJ1-1; D uncertain. Deletions cut 7 bases from V and 1 base from J, with 13 bases between. The CDR3 extends over 14 amino acids. CDR1 is SNHLY, CDR2 FYNNEI, per germline. The CDR3 protein is CASILARRNTEAFF. In DNA form, the CDR3 reads TGTGCCAGCATCCTGGCACGGAGGAACACTGAAGCTTTCTTT.